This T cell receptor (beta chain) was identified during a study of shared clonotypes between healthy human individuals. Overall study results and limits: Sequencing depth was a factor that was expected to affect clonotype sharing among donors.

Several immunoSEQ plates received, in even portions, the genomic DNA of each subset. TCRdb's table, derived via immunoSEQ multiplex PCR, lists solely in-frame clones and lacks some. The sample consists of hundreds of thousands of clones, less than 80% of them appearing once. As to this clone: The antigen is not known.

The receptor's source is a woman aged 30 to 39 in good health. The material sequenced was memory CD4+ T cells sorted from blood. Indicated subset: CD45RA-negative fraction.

Written as DNA, the CDR3 is TGTGCCAGCAGTGCGATGTGGGTAGCCAAAAACATTCAGTACTTC. This translates into CASSAMWVAKNIQYF. The chain combines TRBV28 with TRBJ2-4, with D unclear. The V and J ends lost 5 bases and 0 bases respectively, with 11 bases between them. This CDR3 comprises 15 residues. From germline, CDR1 is MDHEN and CDR2 SYDVKM.